The T cell receptor beta chain under discussion was sequenced for a study of T-cell reconstitution after alpha-beta-depleted transplantation in children. Study-wide findings and caveats: Several hundred expanded graft clones reportedly supplied alpha-beta T cells about two months after transplant. Newly produced T cells mostly accounted for T-cell counts and diversity one year post-transplant.

For TCRbeta, the library was prepared with unique molecular identifiers. TCRdb re-derived calls from the PCR reads in MiXCR, one entry per CDR3 protein. The repertoire has fewer than 550,000 distinct CDR3 sequences, 11% of them found once; the top ten carry 12% to 15%. This clonotype was found a few times. Its cognate antigen is unknown. This CDR3 spans 13 amino acids. Trimming stripped 5 bases from V and 4 bases from J, with 11 bases between. In germline, CDR1 is ENHRY, CDR2 SYGVKD. V is TRBV10-3 and J is TRBJ2-5; no clear D. This receptor was identified in a female patient aged 2 to 10 who had a stem cell transplant for aplastic anemia, so the T cells may come from the graft donor. The material was PBMCs, mostly from graft donor cells, obtained 180 days after TCRalphabeta/CD19-depleted stem cell transplant. The CDR3 bases are TGTGCCATCAGTAACCGACAAGGAGAGACCCAGTACTTC. This codes for CAISNRQGETQYF.